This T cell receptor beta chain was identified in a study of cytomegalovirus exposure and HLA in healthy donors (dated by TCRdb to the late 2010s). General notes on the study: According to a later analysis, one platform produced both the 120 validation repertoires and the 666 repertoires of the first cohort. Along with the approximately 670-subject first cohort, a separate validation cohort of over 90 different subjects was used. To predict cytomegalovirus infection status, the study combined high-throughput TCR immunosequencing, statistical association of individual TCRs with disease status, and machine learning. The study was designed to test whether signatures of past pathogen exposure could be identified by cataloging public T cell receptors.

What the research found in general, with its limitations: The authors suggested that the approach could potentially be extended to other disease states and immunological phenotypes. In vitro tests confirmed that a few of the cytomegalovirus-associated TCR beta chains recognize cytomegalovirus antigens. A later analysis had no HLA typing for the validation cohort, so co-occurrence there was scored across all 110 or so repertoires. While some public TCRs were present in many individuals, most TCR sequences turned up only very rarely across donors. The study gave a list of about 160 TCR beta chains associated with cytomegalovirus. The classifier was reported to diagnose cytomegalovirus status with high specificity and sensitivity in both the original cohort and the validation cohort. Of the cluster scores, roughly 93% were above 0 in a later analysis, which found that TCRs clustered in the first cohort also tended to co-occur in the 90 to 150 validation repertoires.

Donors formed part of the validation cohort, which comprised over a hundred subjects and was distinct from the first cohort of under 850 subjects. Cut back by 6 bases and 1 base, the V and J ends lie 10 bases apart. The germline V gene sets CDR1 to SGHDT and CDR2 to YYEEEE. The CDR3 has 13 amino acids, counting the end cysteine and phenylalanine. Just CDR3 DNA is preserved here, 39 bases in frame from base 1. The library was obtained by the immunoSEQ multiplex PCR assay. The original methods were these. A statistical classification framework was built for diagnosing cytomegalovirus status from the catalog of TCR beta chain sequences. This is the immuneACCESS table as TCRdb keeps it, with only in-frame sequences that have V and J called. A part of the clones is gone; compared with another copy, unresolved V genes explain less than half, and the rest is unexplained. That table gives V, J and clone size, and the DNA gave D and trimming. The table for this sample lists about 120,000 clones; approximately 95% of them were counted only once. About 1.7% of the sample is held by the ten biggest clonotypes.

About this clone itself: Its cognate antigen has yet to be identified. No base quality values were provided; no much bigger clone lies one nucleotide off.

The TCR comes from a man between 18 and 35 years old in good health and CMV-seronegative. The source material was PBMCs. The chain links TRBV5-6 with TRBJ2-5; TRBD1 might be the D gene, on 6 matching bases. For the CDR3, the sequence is CASTVTGQETQYF. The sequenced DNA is TGTGCCAGCACCGTGACAGGCCAAGAGACCCAGTACTTC.